This TCR beta chain was captured in a study of cytomegalovirus exposure and HLA in healthy donors. As for the study in general: An early release of data contained 70 million to 95 million unique TCRs, which came from HLA-typed donors.

As for this clone: The target antigen is unknown.

Study-wide results and caveats: In a later analysis, an Asian-associated ancestry cluster reportedly showed fewer N-insertions than the approximately 700-donor mean.

CDR1 and CDR2 from the germline V gene are SGHRS and YFSETQ. CDR3 length: 16 amino acids. V lost 0 bases to trimming and J lost 4 bases, with 14 bases between them. PCR employed 60 Vbeta and 13 Jbeta primers. Assay used: immunoSEQ multiplex PCR; TCRdb lists only in-frame clones, some missing. The sample has 50,000 or so clones, around 74% seen once. This chain joins TRBV5-1 and TRBJ2-1; possible D gene TRBD2, 6 bases. The specimen was PBMCs. This receptor was taken from a young man in good health and CMV-seronegative. CDR3 in DNA: TGCGCCAGCAGCTTGGGACTATCGGGAGAGTACAATGAGCAGTTCTTC. Amino acid sequence: CASSLGLSGEYNEQFF.